A selection of T cell receptor beta chains follows, all from one sample in a study of shared clonotypes between healthy human individuals. Libraries were prepared by immunoSEQ multiplex PCR; TCRdb keeps only in-frame clonotypes and omits some of them. The sample has about 460,000 clones, around 77% seen once. Sequencing was done on a sample of PBMCs. These receptors were obtained from a woman aged 40 to 50 in good health. Some clones in this sample may be carry-over from other donors' samples. CDR3s include the opening cysteine and the closing phenylalanine or tryptophan. Each record gives: clone size, V gene, J gene, D gene, CDR3 protein, CDR3 DNA. D genes are given only for firm matches. Size tells how often a clone was seen (once, few, many) or the class of an expanded clone, and some rows leave it out.

>-|TRBV5-4|TRBJ2-1|-
CASSSPGEQFF
TGTGCCAGCAGCTCCCCCGGCGAGCAGTTCTTC
>-|TRBV27|TRBJ1-2|-
CASSLRLGGNYGYTF
TGTGCCAGCAGTTTGAGGTTGGGTGGGAACTATGGCTACACCTTC
>-|TRBV6-1|TRBJ1-4|-
CASSGQDNEKLFF
TGTGCCAGCAGTGGCCAGGATAATGAAAAACTGTTTTTT
>-|TRBV7-9|TRBJ2-1|TRBD1
CASSSWDRALPRKYNEQFF
TGTGCCAGCAGCTCATGGGACAGGGCCCTCCCAAGAAAATACAATGAGCAGTTCTTC
>-|TRBV28|TRBJ2-5|-
CAIDPSGSQETQYF
TGTGCCATCGACCCATCAGGGTCCCAAGAGACCCAGTACTTC
>many|TRBV6-1|TRBJ2-5|-
CAGTEGGKETQYF
TGTGCCGGGACGGAGGGAGGAAAAGAGACCCAGTACTTC
>-|TRBV18|TRBJ2-7|-
CASSPNRVRPGVTYEQYF
TGTGCCAGCTCACCTAACAGGGTCCGCCCTGGGGTTACCTACGAGCAGTACTTC
>-|TRBV7-3|TRBJ2-2|-
CASSLPPNTGELFF
TGTGCCAGCAGCTTACCCCCGAACACCGGGGAGCTGTTTTTT
>-|TRBV28|TRBJ2-1|TRBD2
CASSPTSAFEFF
TGTGCCAGCAGCCCGACTAGCGCCTTTGAGTTCTTC
>-|TRBV18|TRBJ2-7|TRBD1
CASSPPDREYEQYF
TGTGCCAGCTCACCACCGGACAGGGAGTACGAGCAGTACTTC
>-|TRBV6-5|TRBJ1-5|-
CASSYSSRSEPQHF
TGTGCCAGCAGTTATAGTAGTCGAAGTGAGCCCCAGCATTTT
>-|TRBV5-6|TRBJ2-6|-
CASSWGAVSGANVLTF
TGTGCCAGCAGCTGGGGGGCAGTATCTGGGGCCAACGTCCTGACTTTC
>-|TRBV4-1|TRBJ2-2|TRBD1
CASSRGTANTGELFF
TGCGCCAGCAGTAGAGGGACAGCGAACACCGGGGAGCTGTTTTTT
>-|TRBV18|TRBJ1-1|TRBD1
CASSPPTGWDTEAFF
TGTGCCAGCTCACCACCGACAGGGTGGGACACTGAAGCTTTCTTT
>-|TRBV2|TRBJ2-4|-
CASSEERLAKNIQYF
TGTGCCAGCAGTGAAGAGAGATTAGCCAAAAACATTCAGTACTTC
>once|TRBV25-1|TRBJ1-2|-
CASSEGFRGGVGYTF
TGTGCCAGCAGTGAAGGTTTCAGGGGAGGGGTTGGCTACACCTTC
>few|TRBV14|TRBJ2-3|-
CASCRELTDTQYF
TGTGCCAGCTGTCGGGAGTTAACAGATACGCAGTATTTT
>-|TRBV4-2|TRBJ2-7|-
CASSQGIQSDEQYF
TGTGCCAGCAGCCAAGGGATCCAGTCGGACGAGCAGTACTTC
>many|TRBV28|TRBJ2-5|TRBD2
CASSRTSGKETQYF
TGTGCCAGCAGCCGGACTAGCGGGAAAGAGACCCAGTACTTC
>-|TRBV30|TRBJ1-4|TRBD1
CALTGGSYGVEKLFF
TGTGCCTTGACAGGGGGCTCTTACGGGGTCGAAAAACTGTTTTTT
>-|TRBV7-2|TRBJ2-7|TRBD2
CASSILAARNEQYF
TGTGCCAGCAGCATTCTAGCGGCCCGGAACGAGCAGTACTTC
>few|TRBV7-8|TRBJ2-2|TRBD1
CASSETGGWTGELFF
TGTGCCAGCAGCGAGACAGGGGGATGGACCGGGGAGCTGTTTTTT
>-|TRBV6-4|TRBJ2-3|TRBD2
CASSFRSGSGDTQYF
TGTGCCAGCAGTTTCCGTAGCGGGAGTGGGGATACGCAGTATTTT
>-|TRBV18|TRBJ2-7|TRBD2
CASSPLLAGVAYEQYF
TGTGCCAGCTCCCCACTACTAGCGGGAGTTGCGTACGAGCAGTACTTC
>-|TRBV2|TRBJ2-7|TRBD1
CASISRDRLGEQYF
TGTGCCAGCATTTCGAGGGACAGGTTGGGAGAGCAGTACTTC
>-|TRBV9|TRBJ1-2|TRBD1
CASSPGTGSGYTF
TGTGCCAGCAGCCCCGGGACAGGGAGTGGCTACACCTTC
>-|TRBV7-6|TRBJ2-7|-
CASSPRDKYEQYF
TGTGCCAGCAGCCCGAGGGACAAATACGAGCAGTACTTC
>-|TRBV7-2|TRBJ2-7|-
CASSSRGYEQYF
TGTGCCAGCAGCTCTAGGGGTTACGAGCAGTACTTC
>-|TRBV19|TRBJ1-1|TRBD1
CASSPRQGPIDEAFF
TGTGCCAGTAGTCCCAGACAGGGACCTATAGATGAAGCTTTCTTT
>once|TRBV9|TRBJ2-1|-
CASSVVQGRVEQFF
TGTGCCAGCAGCGTAGTGCAGGGGAGGGTTGAGCAGTTCTTC
>-|TRBV7-3|TRBJ2-3|-
CASSPNGGGTDTQYF
TGTGCCAGCAGCCCCAATGGCGGGGGCACAGATACGCAGTATTTT
>many|TRBV7-2|TRBJ1-5|-
CASSLAPTANQPQHF
TGTGCCAGCAGCTTAGCGCCCACAGCGAATCAGCCCCAGCATTTT
>-|TRBV15|TRBJ2-7|TRBD1
CATSRERTGAYEQYF
TGTGCCACCAGCAGAGAGCGGACAGGGGCCTACGAGCAGTACTTC
>-|TRBV7-6|TRBJ2-3|TRBD1
CASSSGQGNTDTQYF
TGTGCCAGCAGCTCTGGACAGGGGAATACAGATACGCAGTATTTT
>few|TRBV6-5|TRBJ2-7|TRBD2
CASKLASEASEQYF
TGTGCCAGCAAACTAGCGTCGGAGGCCTCCGAGCAGTACTTC
>once|TRBV2|TRBJ1-1|TRBD1
CASSAQGGVTEAFF
TGTGCCAGCAGTGCCCAGGGGGGGGTCACTGAAGCTTTCTTT
>-|TRBV6-5|TRBJ1-1|-
CASSPTGRTEAFF
TGTGCCAGCAGTCCCACAGGGCGCACTGAAGCTTTCTTT
>many|TRBV7-2|TRBJ2-7|TRBD2
CASSVSSGSSYEQYF
TGTGCCAGCAGCGTGTCTAGCGGGAGTAGCTACGAGCAGTACTTC
>-|TRBV7-6|TRBJ2-7|-
CASSFSVGDSIYEQYF
TGTGCCAGCAGCTTCTCGGTGGGGGATAGTATCTACGAGCAGTACTTC
>-|TRBV30|TRBJ2-1|TRBD1
CAWGALTGLNNEQFF
TGTGCCTGGGGTGCCCTGACAGGGCTAAACAATGAGCAGTTCTTC
>-|TRBV28|TRBJ1-5|-
CASRLDKNQPQHF
TGTGCCAGCAGGTTAGACAAGAATCAGCCCCAGCATTTT
>once|TRBV4-3|TRBJ2-3|-
CASSQETDTQYF
TGCGCCAGCAGCCAGGAGACAGATACGCAGTATTTT
>-|TRBV4-2|TRBJ2-7|-
CASSRSDSESYEQYF
TGTGCCAGCAGCCGGTCGGACAGTGAGTCCTACGAGCAGTACTTC
>-|TRBV6-1|TRBJ1-3|-
CASSEPGVVRNTIYF
TGTGCCAGCAGCGAGCCAGGGGTCGTAAGGAACACCATATATTTT
>few|TRBV5-1|TRBJ1-4|-
CASSLFGGGTNEKLFF
TGCGCCAGCAGCTTATTCGGGGGCGGCACTAATGAAAAACTGTTTTTT